The entry below describes one T cell receptor beta chain. No antigen is known for it. V was clipped by 5 bases and J by 1 base; unmatched bases: 5. Germline CDR1 reads SEHNR; CDR2 reads FQNEAQ (reference sequence). This CDR3 has 14 residues. The data belong to a study of shared clonotypes between healthy human individuals. Findings and limits, study-wide: Memory subsets generally showed lower estimated richness than naive subsets. In this cohort, only blood was sampled, and tissue repertoires likely differ. Few donors limited the genetic and exposure-history diversity represented.

Naive CD8 isolation took CD45RO-negative cells positively selected for CCR7 and excluded terminally differentiated effector memory CD45RA+ cells. The protocol was immunoSEQ multiplex PCR, while the TCRdb copy is restricted to in-frame clones and leaves out a portion. This repertoire shows about 2 million clones, about 95% found once; its top ten account for 1.2%. The chain couples TRBV7-9 to TRBJ2-7; 7 bases agree with TRBD1. Sequenced sample: naive CD8+ T cells sorted from blood. This clonotype was obtained from a man between 18 and 29 years old in good health. CDR3 residues: CASSAPGQSYEQYF. As DNA, the CDR3 is TGTGCCAGCAGCGCCCCGGGACAGTCCTACGAGCAGTACTTC.